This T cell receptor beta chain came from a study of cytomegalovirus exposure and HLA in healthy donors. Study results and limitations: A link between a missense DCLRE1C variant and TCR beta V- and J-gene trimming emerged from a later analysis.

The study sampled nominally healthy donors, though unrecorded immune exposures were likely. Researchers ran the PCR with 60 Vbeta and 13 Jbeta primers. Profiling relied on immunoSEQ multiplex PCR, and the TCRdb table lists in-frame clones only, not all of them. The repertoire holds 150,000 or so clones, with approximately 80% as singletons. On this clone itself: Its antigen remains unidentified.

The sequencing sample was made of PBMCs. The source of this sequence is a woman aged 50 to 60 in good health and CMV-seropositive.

The CDR3 DNA reads as TGTGCCAGAAGCTTGGAAACCGGGAATGAGCAGTACTTC. Translation gives CARSLETGNEQYF. The chain uses TRBV5-3 and TRBJ2-7, with D possibly matching TRBD2 (5 bases). TRBV5-3 is marked as an open reading frame, function uncertain. The CDR3 sequence is 13 residues long. V lost 0 bases and J 7 bases, leaving 11 bases between the germline ends.